Described below is a single T cell receptor beta chain sequence and its context. Its antigen is not identified. This sample was taken from a study of OX40 agonist ivuxolimab in advanced cancers. Background on the study: The study treated patients with ivuxolimab, an agonistic anti-OX40 (CD134) antibody. Eligibility admitted prior anti-PD-1, anti-PD-L1 or anti-CTLA-4 therapy; around 41% had some.

Overall study findings and caveats: Clonal expansion was among the lowest in partial responders at 0.1-3.0 mg/kg, especially CD8+.

CDR1 is ENHRY, CDR2 SYGVKD, per germline. V dropped 6 bases and J dropped 0 bases, with 15 bases sitting between them. This CDR3 has 15 residues. Data came from immunoSEQ multiplex PCR; TCRdb stores just in-frame clones and leaves some out. The table has approximately 69,000 clones, just under 95% seen once; the top ten hold approximately 14%. The chain is built from TRBV10-3 and TRBJ2-7; weak D call: TRBD2 (5 bases). The sequence was collected from an adult with an advanced solid tumor such as melanoma, head and neck, liver or kidney cancer. The sequences come from CD4+ or CD8+ T cells sorted from blood, collected in a trial of the OX40 agonist ivuxolimab. The CDR3: CAISAGQASSYEQYF. Written as DNA, the CDR3 is TGTGCCATCAGCGCGGGCCAGGCAAGCTCCTACGAGCAGTACTTC.